This paragraph reports one T cell receptor beta chain. Assay: immunoSEQ multiplex PCR; the TCRdb copy retains only in-frame clones and omits some. The table includes fewer than 150,000 clones, 84% detected once. This sample was taken from a study of cytotoxic CD8 clonotypes in ibrutinib-treated CLL. Study-level background: Some 10 relapsed/refractory, approximately 15 treatment-naive; around 18 IGHV unmutated.

CDR1 and CDR2 from the germline V gene are LGHNA and YSLEER. This CDR3 comprises 14 residues. V was cut by 0 bases and J by 6 bases, with 12 bases left in between. The chain couples TRBV4-3 to TRBJ2-7; D is unresolved. This material consisted of PBMCs, taken after 24 months of ibrutinib treatment. The clonotype was recovered from a human donor with chronic lymphocytic leukemia. CDR3 bases: TGCGCCAGCAGCCAAGATTTGTCCGGGCGCGAGCAGTACTTC. As protein: CASSQDLSGREQYF.